This T cell receptor beta chain emerged from a study of shared clonotypes between healthy human individuals. Overall study: CD4 naive and memory got three plates each, CD8 naive two, CD8 memory one.

V gave up 3 bases and J gave up 3 bases; unmatched junction bases: 7. Germline lookup yields CDR1 SEHNR and CDR2 FQNEAQ (reference sequence). The CDR3 has 15 residues. Generated by immunoSEQ multiplex PCR, the TCRdb table keeps only in-frame clones and is missing some. The profile shows fewer than 400,000 clones, less than 85% of them singletons. The table lists this clone with a few counts. The chain has TRBV7-9 and TRBJ2-5; TRBD1 agrees at 7 bases. Input material: memory CD4+ T cells sorted from blood. The sample's subset: CD45RA-negative fraction. The sequence was obtained from a man aged 30 to 45 in good health. CDR3 amino acids: CASSFGDSAKETQYF. CDR3 nucleotides: TGTGCCAGCAGCTTTGGGGACAGCGCCAAAGAGACCCAGTACTTC.